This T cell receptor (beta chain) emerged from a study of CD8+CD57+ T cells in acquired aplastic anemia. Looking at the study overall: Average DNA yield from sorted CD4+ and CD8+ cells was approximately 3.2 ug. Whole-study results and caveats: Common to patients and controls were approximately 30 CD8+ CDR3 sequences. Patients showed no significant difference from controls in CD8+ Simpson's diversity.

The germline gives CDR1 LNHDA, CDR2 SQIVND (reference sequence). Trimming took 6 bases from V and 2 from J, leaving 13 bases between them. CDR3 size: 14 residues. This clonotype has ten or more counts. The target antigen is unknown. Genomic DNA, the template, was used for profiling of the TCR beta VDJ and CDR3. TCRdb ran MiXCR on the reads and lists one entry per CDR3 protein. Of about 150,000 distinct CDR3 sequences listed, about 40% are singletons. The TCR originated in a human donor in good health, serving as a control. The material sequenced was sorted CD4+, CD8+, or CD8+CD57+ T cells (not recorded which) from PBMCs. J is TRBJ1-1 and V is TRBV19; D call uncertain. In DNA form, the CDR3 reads TGTGCCAGTAGCGTCACCGGGAGAAACACTGAAGCTTTCTTT. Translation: CASSVTGRNTEAFF.